This is a list of T cell receptor beta chains from one sample in a study of blood T cell repertoires in COVID-19. Assay: immunoSEQ multiplex PCR; the TCRdb copy retains only in-frame clones and omits some. The sample records under 250,000 clones, 82% being singletons. Source material: peripheral blood. The source is a woman at least 80 years old with acute or convalescent COVID-19. Each CDR3 is given with its conserved first and last residue. A D gene is named only where the DNA matches it firmly. Clone size is not always given. Where it is, it says once, few, many or a class for expanded clones.

CDR3aa,CDR3nt,abundance,d_gene,v_gene,j_gene
CSASQAGGNHNEQFF,TGCAGTGCTAGTCAAGCGGGGGGAAATCACAATGAGCAGTTCTTC,once,TRBD2,TRBV20-1,TRBJ2-1
CASSESGGGYGYTF,TGTGCCAGCAGTGAGAGTGGGGGAGGCTATGGCTACACCTTC,NA,NA,TRBV6-4,TRBJ1-2
CASSRGLAGALGETQYF,TGTGCCAGCAGCCGCGGACTAGCGGGGGCCTTGGGAGAGACCCAGTACTTC,NA,TRBD2,TRBV7-8,TRBJ2-5
CASRLRDSHYGYTF,TGTGCCAGCAGGCTCCGGGACAGCCACTATGGCTACACCTTC,NA,TRBD1,TRBV6-6,TRBJ1-2
CASGLVGSSYNSPLHF,TGTGCTAGTGGTTTGGTCGGGAGCTCCTATAATTCACCCCTCCACTTT,NA,NA,TRBV12-5,TRBJ1-6
CASSPRLAGGLSTTDTQYF,TGCGCCAGCAGCCCACGACTAGCGGGGGGGCTTTCGACCACAGATACGCAGTATTTT,NA,TRBD2,TRBV4-1,TRBJ2-3
CASGRAGDYGYTF,TGTGCCAGCGGGAGGGCGGGAGACTATGGCTACACCTTC,NA,NA,TRBV7-9,TRBJ1-2
CASSERSAGAEVYEQYF,TGTGCCAGCAGTGAAAGGTCCGCGGGGGCCGAGGTGTACGAGCAGTACTTC,NA,NA,TRBV6-1,TRBJ2-7
CATSRDYGGNQPQHF,TGTGCCACCAGCAGAGATTACGGAGGCAATCAGCCCCAGCATTTT,once,NA,TRBV15,TRBJ1-5
CASSPGFSGLAGAREFF,TGTGCCAGCAGCCCCGGGTTTTCGGGACTAGCGGGGGCCAGGGAGTTCTTC,NA,TRBD2,TRBV5-6,TRBJ2-1
CASSHRDRVGYTF,TGCGCCAGCAGCCACCGGGACAGGGTTGGCTACACCTTC,NA,TRBD1,TRBV4-1,TRBJ1-2
CASRPGQGLKKGTQYF,TGTGCCAGCAGACCGGGACAGGGCCTAAAAAAGGGGACCCAGTACTTC,NA,TRBD1,TRBV6-4,TRBJ2-5
CASSVPGGHNEQFF,TGTGCCAGCAGCGTACCTGGAGGGCACAATGAGCAGTTCTTC,NA,NA,TRBV9,TRBJ2-1
CASSLGQATYNEQFF,TGTGCCAGCAGTTTAGGACAGGCCACCTACAATGAGCAGTTCTTC,NA,TRBD1,TRBV11-3,TRBJ2-1
CAWTQRPNTGELFF,TGTGCCTGGACCCAGCGGCCGAACACCGGGGAGCTGTTTTTT,NA,NA,TRBV30,TRBJ2-2
CASSPSGGGADYGYTF,TGTGCCAGCTCACCCTCCGGGGGAGGGGCCGACTATGGCTACACCTTC,NA,NA,TRBV18,TRBJ1-2
CASSRGSGQGDTEAFF,TGTGCCAGCAGCCGGGGGTCGGGACAGGGTGACACTGAAGCTTTCTTT,NA,TRBD1,TRBV7-9,TRBJ1-1
CASSIALTGGSVDGTF,TGTGCCAGTAGTATAGCCCTGACAGGGGGATCCGTTGACGGCACCTTC,NA,TRBD1,TRBV19,TRBJ1-2
CASSFPGGLNTEAFF,TGTGCCAGCAGCTTTCCAGGGGGCCTGAACACTGAAGCTTTCTTT,NA,TRBD1,TRBV5-4,TRBJ1-1
CASSQGSGNYGYTF,TGCGCCAGCAGCCAAGGTAGCGGGAACTATGGCTACACCTTC,NA,NA,TRBV4-1,TRBJ1-2
CATSIRSADTQYF,TGTGCCACCAGCATACGTAGCGCAGATACGCAGTATTTT,NA,NA,TRBV15,TRBJ2-3
CASSRGGQSTDTQYF,TGTGCCAGCTCAAGAGGGGGACAGAGCACAGATACGCAGTATTTT,NA,TRBD1,TRBV18,TRBJ2-3
CASARRGQGVVGELFF,TGTGCCAGCGCACGGAGGGGACAGGGTGTAGTCGGGGAGCTGTTTTTT,NA,TRBD1,TRBV5-6,TRBJ2-2
CASSLEPGQGTNTEAFF,TGTGCCAGCAGCTTAGAACCCGGACAGGGGACGAACACTGAAGCTTTCTTT,NA,TRBD1,TRBV7-9,TRBJ1-1
CASTGQGANTEAFF,TGTGCCAGCACCGGACAGGGGGCGAACACTGAAGCTTTCTTT,NA,TRBD1,TRBV7-2,TRBJ1-1
CASSAGRGSNEKLFF,TGTGCCAGCAGCGCCGGCCGGGGGAGTAATGAAAAACTGTTTTTT,NA,NA,TRBV6-5,TRBJ1-4
CASSGGRGQPNTEAFF,TGTGCCAGCAGTGGGGGTCGGGGACAGCCGAACACTGAAGCTTTCTTT,NA,TRBD1,TRBV6-1,TRBJ1-1
CASSSPGAKNIQYF,TGTGCCAGCAGCTCCCCAGGGGCCAAAAACATTCAGTACTTC,NA,NA,TRBV7-2,TRBJ2-4
CAIGAAAYNYGYTF,TGTGCCATCGGGGCCGCGGCATATAACTATGGCTACACCTTC,NA,NA,TRBV10-3,TRBJ1-2
CASSISGGAGTGELFF,TGTGCCAGCAGCATTAGCGGGGGGGCCGGTACCGGGGAGCTGTTTTTT,NA,TRBD2,TRBV7-9,TRBJ2-2
CASSLVGGRKLFF,TGTGCCAGCAGCTTAGTCGGGGGGCGAAAACTGTTTTTT,NA,NA,TRBV7-9,TRBJ1-4
CASSPRGSDEKLFF,TGTGCCAGCAGCCCCCGGGGGTCGGATGAAAAACTGTTTTTT,NA,NA,TRBV7-2,TRBJ1-4
CASSQDQAGAYSNQPQHF,TGTGCCAGCAGCCAAGATCAAGCAGGGGCTTATAGCAATCAGCCCCAGCATTTT,NA,NA,TRBV4-2,TRBJ1-5
CAWSAYRGTLLGNNSPLHF,TGTGCCTGGAGTGCCTACAGGGGGACTCTCCTCGGGAATAATTCACCCCTCCACTTT,few,TRBD1,TRBV30,TRBJ1-6
CASSYTSVGGEAFF,TGTGCCAGCAGTTACACATCAGTGGGAGGTGAAGCTTTCTTT,NA,NA,TRBV6-2/TRBV6-3,TRBJ1-1
CASSLGAMTGELFF,TGCGCCAGCAGCTTGGGGGCTATGACCGGGGAGCTGTTTTTT,few,NA,TRBV5-1,TRBJ2-2
CASSFGVTGEQYF,TGTGCCAGCAGCTTCGGCGTAACAGGCGAGCAGTACTTC,NA,NA,TRBV11-3,TRBJ2-7
CAWSANRDTEAFF,TGTGCCTGGAGTGCAAACAGGGACACTGAAGCTTTCTTT,NA,NA,TRBV30,TRBJ1-1
CASSSFLSSYNSPLHF,TGCGCCAGCAGCTCCTTTCTGAGCTCCTATAATTCACCCCTCCACTTT,once,NA,TRBV5-1,TRBJ1-6
CASTNRNQPQHF,TGTGCCAGCACCAATAGAAATCAGCCCCAGCATTTT,once,NA,TRBV12-3/TRBV12-4,TRBJ1-5
CASRRAAGLEETQYF,TGCGCCAGCAGGAGGGCAGCGGGGTTGGAAGAGACCCAGTACTTC,NA,TRBD2,TRBV5-1,TRBJ2-5
CASSHRAAGYNSPLHF,TGCGCCAGCAGTCACCGTGCCGCGGGGTATAATTCACCCCTCCACTTT,NA,NA,TRBV23-1,TRBJ1-6
CASSVGQGVGDNQPQHF,TGTGCCAGCAGTGTAGGACAGGGTGTGGGGGACAATCAGCCCCAGCATTTT,NA,TRBD1,TRBV2,TRBJ1-5
CASEANSPLHF,TGTGCCAGTGAGGCAAATTCACCCCTCCACTTT,NA,NA,TRBV5-8,TRBJ1-6
CASKRRTGVSGGYTF,TGTGCCAGCAAGAGGAGGACAGGGGTCTCGGGTGGCTACACCTTC,NA,TRBD1,TRBV2,TRBJ1-2
CASRDRGNQPQHF,TGTGCCAGCCGGGACAGGGGCAATCAGCCCCAGCATTTT,NA,TRBD1,TRBV6-5,TRBJ1-5
CASSPAGGHLDTEAFF,TGTGCCAGCAGCCCTGCCGGTGGACACCTCGACACTGAAGCTTTCTTT,few,NA,TRBV11-2,TRBJ1-1
CASSGGQGADEQYF,TGTGCCAGTAGTGGCGGACAGGGGGCGGACGAGCAGTACTTC,once,TRBD1,TRBV19,TRBJ2-7
CASSSGGGTSYEQYF,TGTGCCAGCAGCTCAGGCGGGGGCACCTCCTACGAGCAGTACTTC,NA,NA,TRBV6-5,TRBJ2-7
CSHPGGLGLDEQFF,TGCAGCCACCCCGGGGGGTTAGGTTTAGATGAGCAGTTCTTC,NA,TRBD2,TRBV29-1,TRBJ2-1
CASSPIPSTAETQYF,TGTGCCAGCAGCCCGATCCCTAGCACCGCCGAGACCCAGTACTTC,once,NA,TRBV11-2,TRBJ2-5
CASSFGGAGTEAFF,TGTGCCAGCAGCTTCGGGGGAGCTGGCACTGAAGCTTTCTTT,NA,NA,TRBV5-5,TRBJ1-1
CASSLAGTGWNQPQHF,TGTGCCAGCAGCTTAGCGGGGACAGGCTGGAATCAGCCCCAGCATTTT,many,TRBD1,TRBV7-8,TRBJ1-5